The 6 T cell receptor beta chains given below trace back to one sample, sequenced in a study of cytomegalovirus exposure and HLA in healthy donors. Data came from immunoSEQ multiplex PCR; TCRdb stores just in-frame clones and leaves some out. The table lists approximately 200,000 clones, roughly 77% of them singletons. The material sequenced was PBMCs. The receptors here all came from a woman in her 30s in good health and CMV-seronegative.

V usage is TRBV7-2 and J usage is TRBJ2-7, with a possible D match to TRBD1 (5 bases). The CDR3 loop spans 14 amino acids. Per germline, CDR1 SGHTA and CDR2 FQGNSA. The ends were cut back, 2 bases at V and 2 bases at J, with 10 bases in the middle. CDR3 DNA: TGTGCCAGCAGCTTACCCAGGGATCCCTACGAGCAGTACTTC. Protein product: CASSLPRDPYEQYF.

The chain couples TRBV18 to TRBJ2-5; perhaps TRBD2 as D (5 bases). Trimming shortened V by 3 bases and J by 3 bases, and 14 bases separated the two germline ends. In germline, CDR1 is KGHSH, CDR2 LQKENI. The CDR3 is 15 amino acids. The CDR3 spells CASSPDSAFKETQYF. CDR3 bases: TGTGCCAGCTCACCGGATAGCGCCTTTAAAGAGACCCAGTACTTC.

This clone has a single count. This chain links TRBV27 with TRBJ1-1, with D possibly TRBD1 on 5 matching bases. Germline loops: CDR1 MNHEY, CDR2 SMNVEV (reference sequence). This CDR3 is 15 amino acids long. V gave up 0 bases and J gave up 1 base, with 9 bases separating them. The CDR3 spells CASSLSPGGNTEAFF. The CDR3, as DNA: TGTGCCAGCAGTTTATCCCCCGGGGGGAACACTGAAGCTTTCTTT.

This clone appeared a few times. The chain couples TRBV5-1 to TRBJ2-1; 8 positions agree with TRBD1. This CDR3 is 17 amino acids long. The V gene end was trimmed by 2 bases and the J gene end by 9 bases; junction bases not matched to a gene: 16. The germline gives CDR1 SGHRS, CDR2 YFSETQ. The CDR3 region is CASSLSSGTGVGGEQFF. The CDR3 nucleotides read TGCGCCAGCAGCTTATCATCCGGGACAGGAGTCGGCGGTGAGCAGTTCTTC.

The gene calls are TRBV19 and TRBJ2-3; TRBD1 agrees at 7 bases. V lost 4 bases, J lost 0 bases, and 4 bases stayed unmatched. The CDR3 has 15 amino acids. Germline CDR1 LNHDA, CDR2 SQIVND (reference sequence). The CDR3 bases are TGTGCCAGTAGTACCGGGACAGCTAGCACAGATACGCAGTATTTT. Translating gives CASSTGTASTDTQYF.

This chain uses TRBV30 with TRBJ1-5; D is ambiguous. The V gene's germline CDR1 is GTSNPN and CDR2 SVGIG (reference sequence). V dropped 2 bases and J dropped 7 bases, with 9 bases sitting between them. CDR3 length equals 12 residues. CDR3 bases: TGTGCCTGGAGTTTCAGCGAACAGCCCCAGCATTTT. Translated: CAWSFSEQPQHF. Together with reference TRBV30 and TRBJ1-5, the CDR3 gives the full variable domain: SQTIHQWPATLVQPVGSPLSLECTVEGTSNPNLYWYRQAAGRGLQLLFYSVGIGQISSEVPQNLSASRPQDRQFILSSKKLLLSDSGFYLCAWSFSEQPQHFGDGTRLSIL.